These T cell receptor beta chains were read from a single sample in a study of cytomegalovirus exposure and HLA in healthy donors. Assay used: immunoSEQ multiplex PCR; TCRdb lists only in-frame clones, some missing. The data show around 97,000 clones, 73% seen once. Sample: PBMCs. These receptors were taken from a man aged 35 to 55 in good health and CMV-seronegative. Both conserved end residues are part of each CDR3. The order of the fields is V gene, CDR3 length, clone size, J gene, D gene, CDR3 DNA, CDR3 protein. D genes are given only for firm matches. Some rows have no size entry. The others give once, few or many, or a class for an expanded clone.

TRBV2	15	.	TRBJ1-6	.	TGTGCCAGCAGTGACTTGTCAAGCGGGAATTCACCCCTCCACTTT	CASSDLSSGNSPLHF
TRBV5-1	16	.	TRBJ2-7	TRBD2	TGCGCCAGCAGCCCTGGTGGGCTAGCGGGGGGCAACGAGCAGTACTTC	CASSPGGLAGGNEQYF
TRBV15	13	few	TRBJ2-1	.	TGTGCCACCAGCAGAGACAGGGGCTCTGAGCAGTTCTTC	CATSRDRGSEQFF
TRBV5-4	13	.	TRBJ2-7	.	TGTGCCAGCAGCCAACAGGGCCTCTACGAGCAGTACTTC	CASSQQGLYEQYF
TRBV18	13	.	TRBJ2-7	.	TGTGCCAGCTCACTGGACAGCTCCCCTCGGCAGTACTTC	CASSLDSSPRQYF
TRBV19	15	.	TRBJ1-1	TRBD1	TGTGCCAGTAGTAGGACAGGGGGCATGAACACTGAAGCTTTCTTT	CASSRTGGMNTEAFF
TRBV7-9	17	.	TRBJ2-7	TRBD1	TGTGCCAGCAGCTTTTGGACAGGTCCCCCTTATTCTTACGAGCAGTACTTC	CASSFWTGPPYSYEQYF
TRBV7-9	13	.	TRBJ1-1	.	TGTGCCAGCAGCTTAGACCCACGGGCTGAAGCTTTCTTT	CASSLDPRAEAFF
TRBV5-1	17	.	TRBJ2-7	TRBD2	TGCGCCAGCAGCTTGCTCCAGCGGGGGCATGGGTCCTACGAGCAGTACTTC	CASSLLQRGHGSYEQYF
TRBV4-2	17	.	TRBJ1-3	TRBD1	TGTGCCAGCAGCCAAGAAGAGCAGGGGGCCGAGGGAAACACCATATATTTT	CASSQEEQGAEGNTIYF
TRBV6-1	16	.	TRBJ1-5	.	TGTGCCAGCAGTGAAGCAGGGAGGGTGGTTAATCAGCCCCAGCATTTT	CASSEAGRVVNQPQHF
TRBV5-1	17	.	TRBJ2-1	.	TGCGCCAGCAGCTTTACTTCTCGTCTTAGCCCCTACAATGAGCAGTTCTTC	CASSFTSRLSPYNEQFF
TRBV7-9	17	.	TRBJ2-2	TRBD1	TGTGCCAGCAGTTTGCTCCGGGGACAGGGGAACACCGGGGAGCTGTTTTTT	CASSLLRGQGNTGELFF
TRBV7-8	16	.	TRBJ1-3	.	TGTGCCAGCAGCTTGGGGTTACGGGGGGTTGGAAACACCATATATTTT	CASSLGLRGVGNTIYF
TRBV5-1	17	.	TRBJ1-1	.	TGCGCCAGCAGCGACCACTTGGGGGGTGAAGGGAACACTGAAGCTTTCTTT	CASSDHLGGEGNTEAFF
TRBV5-6	14	.	TRBJ2-1	TRBD2	TGTGCCAGCAGCACCGGACTAGATTACAATGAGCAGTTCTTC	CASSTGLDYNEQFF
TRBV7-9	12	.	TRBJ2-3	.	TGTGCCAGCAGCCCAGATACAGATACGCAGTATTTT	CASSPDTDTQYF
TRBV7-9	17	.	TRBJ1-4	TRBD1	TGTGCCAGCAGCTTAGGAGACAGGGTAACAACTAATGAAAAACTGTTTTTT	CASSLGDRVTTNEKLFF
TRBV25-1	13	.	TRBJ2-7	.	TGTGCCAGCGCCACCCAGACTAACTACGAGCAGTACTTC	CASATQTNYEQYF
TRBV10-3	15	.	TRBJ1-2	.	TGTGCCATCAGAGATGGGCGCTCTCTAACCTATGGCTACACCTTC	CAIRDGRSLTYGYTF
TRBV2	15	.	TRBJ2-5	TRBD2	TGTGCCAGCAGTGACCCTAGCGGGGGACAAGAGACCCAGTACTTC	CASSDPSGGQETQYF
TRBV6-5	12	many	TRBJ2-7	TRBD1	TGTGCCAGCAGTTCAACCGGGACAGGACAGTACTTC	CASSSTGTGQYF
TRBV6-6	15	many	TRBJ2-7	TRBD1	TGTGCCAGCAGTACCCGGAGACAGGGCTCCTACGAGCAGTACTTC	CASSTRRQGSYEQYF
TRBV10-3	15	once	TRBJ2-7	.	TGTGCCATCAGTGAGTCGCTAGCCCGATCCTACGAGCAGTACTTC	CAISESLARSYEQYF
TRBV6-1	12	.	TRBJ2-7	.	TGTGCCAGCAGTACCCACGCAGGGGAGCAGTACTTC	CASSTHAGEQYF
TRBV7-2	13	.	TRBJ1-3	.	TGTGCCAGCAGCCGAGAATTTGGAAACACCATATATTTT	CASSREFGNTIYF
TRBV7-8	17	once	TRBJ2-5	TRBD2	TGTGCCAGCAGCTTAGGTCGGCTAGCGGGGGGGCGGGAGACCCAGTACTTC	CASSLGRLAGGRETQYF
TRBV29-1	13	.	TRBJ1-2	.	TGCAGCGTTTGGCAGGAAGATAACTATGGCTACACCTTC	CSVWQEDNYGYTF
TRBV5-4	13	.	TRBJ2-5	.	TGTGCCAGCAGCACCCTAGAAAAAGAGACCCAGTACTTC	CASSTLEKETQYF